The 20 T cell receptor beta chains below all came from one sample that was sequenced in a study of T cell changes during pregnancy in multiple sclerosis. Sequencing was performed with immunoSEQ multiplex PCR; in TCRdb, only in-frame clones are kept and a portion is missing. The repertoire holds 55,000 to 65,000 clones, with just over 90% as singletons. This sample comprised peripheral blood, obtained after pregnancy. The receptors originated from a female donor with multiple sclerosis, enrolled in a pregnancy study.

V usage is TRBV9 and J usage is TRBJ1-1, with D perhaps TRBD1 (6 bases). The V gene lost 0 bases and the J gene lost 2 bases, with 11 bases spanning the gap. Germline CDR1 SGDLS, CDR2 YYNGEE. The CDR3 covers 15 residues. Written as DNA, the CDR3 is TGTGCCAGCAGCGTAGGTGTAGGGGGAAACACTGAAGCTTTCTTT. Translation gives CASSVGVGGNTEAFF.

This sequence joins TRBV7-9 and TRBJ2-5, with D possibly matching TRBD1 (6 bases). Trimming cost V 4 bases and J 3 bases, with 15 bases left between them. The CDR3 contains 15 residues. Per germline, CDR1 SEHNR and CDR2 FQNEAQ (reference sequence). The CDR3 nucleotides read TGTGCCAGCAGCTCCACCAAGGGGGTAGAAGAGACCCAGTACTTC. As protein: CASSSTKGVEETQYF.

The V call is TRBV30, the J call TRBJ2-1; TRBD2 matches at 10 bases. Germline V gene sequence: CDR1 GTSNPN, CDR2 SVGIG (reference sequence). The J segment lost 16 bases and the V segment lost 0 bases, leaving 9 bases of the junction unmatched. The CDR3 covers 13 residues. Written as DNA, the CDR3 is TGTGCCTGGAGTGTAGATCCGGGACTAGCGAGCTTCTTC. This gives the protein CAWSVDPGLASFF.

This chain uses TRBV13 with TRBJ2-5, with 13 nucleotides matching TRBD2. The CDR3 covers 20 residues. J was trimmed by 4 bases and V by 4 bases; bases with no gene match: 18. Germline values: CDR1 PRHDT, CDR2 FYEKMQ (reference sequence). Here the CDR3 DNA reads TGTGCCAGCAGCTCCTACAAAAGGACTAGCGGGAGATGGGTGGGAGAGACCCAGTACTTC. It codes for CASSSYKRTSGRWVGETQYF.

The J gene is TRBJ1-4, the V gene TRBV7-2; D may be TRBD1 (5 bases). This CDR3 comprises 15 residues. The V end was cut by 5 bases, the J end by 8 bases, with 18 bases between. Germline CDR1 reads SGHTA; CDR2 reads FQGNSA. The CDR3 DNA follows: TGTGCCAGCAGCCCCGACCCCCGGGGGTTGGAAAAACTGTTTTTT. Its protein is CASSPDPRGLEKLFF.

The CDR3, as DNA: TGTGCCAGCTCACCCGACAGGCTGGGGAATGAAAAACTGTTTTTT. It codes for CASSPDRLGNEKLFF. The chain is built from TRBV18 and TRBJ1-4; perhaps TRBD1 as D (6 bases). CDR3 size: 15 residues. Germline lookup yields CDR1 KGHSH and CDR2 LQKENI. The V end was cut by 3 bases, the J end by 5 bases, with 13 bases between. Complete variable domain (other parts from reference TRBV18 and TRBJ1-4): NAGVMQNPRHLVRRRGQEARLRCSPMKGHSHVYWYRQLPEEGLKFMVYLQKENIIDESGMPKERFSAEFPKEGPSILRIQQVVRGDSAAYFCASSPDRLGNEKLFFGSGTQLSVL.

The genes are TRBV6-1 and TRBJ1-5, with no clear D. The CDR3 extends over 18 amino acids. Germline CDR1 MNHNS, CDR2 SASEGT. The ends were cut back, 3 bases at V and 3 bases at J, with 21 bases in the middle. DNA of the CDR3: TGTGCCAGCAGTGACCCTATACTCTGGGAGGACCCCAATCAGCCCCAGCATTTT. Amino acids: CASSDPILWEDPNQPQHF.

This clone was detected a few times. This rearrangement joins TRBV10-3 to TRBJ1-2; 7 bases agree with TRBD1. The CDR3 loop spans 12 amino acids. CDR1 and CDR2 (germline): ENHRY, SYGVKD. Trimming removed 8 bases from V and 8 bases from J; junction bases left unmatched: 8. The CDR3 protein is CAIRQGSGGYTF. CDR3 nucleotide sequence: TGTGCCATCCGACAGGGTTCAGGCGGCTACACCTTC.

V is TRBV28 and J is TRBJ2-7; the D gene is possibly TRBD2 (5 bases). Germline V gene lookup returns CDR1 MDHEN and CDR2 SYDVKM. V dropped 5 bases and J dropped 3 bases, with 14 bases sitting between them. The CDR3 runs to 14 residues. As DNA, the CDR3 is TGTGCCAGCAGTCCCCGTCGCGAGGGCTACGAGCAGTACTTC. Residues: CASSPRREGYEQYF. Together with reference TRBV28 and TRBJ2-7, the CDR3 gives the full variable domain: DVKVTQSSRYLVKRTGEKVFLECVQDMDHENMFWYRQDPGLGLRLIYFSYDVKMKEKGDIPEGYSVSREKKERFSLILESASTNQTSMYLCASSPRREGYEQYFGPGTRLTVT.

The CDR3 bases are TGTGCCACCAGGACTACACGGGACAGCCGTAGTGAAAAACTGTTTTTT. Translated: CATRTTRDSRSEKLFF. This sequence joins TRBV15 and TRBJ1-4, with TRBD1 identical over 7 bases. J was trimmed by 7 bases and V by 6 bases; bases with no gene match: 14. CDR1 is LNHNV, CDR2 YYDKDF, per germline (reference sequence). This CDR3 contains 16 residues.

The chain carries TRBV18 and TRBJ2-6; 7 nucleotides agree with TRBD1. The V and J ends lost 4 bases and 0 bases, in that order; junction bases with no gene match: 6. Germline lookup yields CDR1 KGHSH and CDR2 LQKENI. This CDR3 has 17 amino acids. The CDR3 region has the DNA TGTGCCAGCTCACAAAGACAGGGACCCTCTGGGGCCAACGTCCTGACTTTC. This encodes CASSQRQGPSGANVLTF. Full variable domain (rest looked up from reference TRBV18 and TRBJ2-6): NAGVMQNPRHLVRRRGQEARLRCSPMKGHSHVYWYRQLPEEGLKFMVYLQKENIIDESGMPKERFSAEFPKEGPSILRIQQVVRGDSAAYFCASSQRQGPSGANVLTFGAGSRLTVL.

This clone has a single count. CDR3: CASSQAGQGIYQPQHF. Written as DNA, the CDR3 is TGTGCCAGCAGCCAAGCGGGACAGGGGATCTATCAGCCCCAGCATTTT. The genes are TRBV4-2 and TRBJ1-5, with 10 bases aligning to TRBD1. The CDR3 runs 16 residues. CDR1 and CDR2 from the germline V gene are LGHNA and YNFKEQ. V trimming: 1 base; J trimming: 5 bases; junction bases outside the gene matches: 5.

V gene TRBV9 combines with J gene TRBJ2-1; a possible D gene is TRBD2 (6 bases). V lost 0 bases and J 3 bases, leaving 13 bases between the germline ends. CDR1 is SGDLS, CDR2 YYNGEE, per germline. This CDR3 region has 16 residues. CDR3 sequence reads: CASSVAGGIIYNEQFF. CDR3 sequence (DNA): TGTGCCAGCAGCGTAGCCGGCGGGATAATCTACAATGAGCAGTTCTTC.

This clone occurred once. J is TRBJ2-4 and V is TRBV18; TRBD1 agrees at 8 bases. CDR1 and CDR2 (germline): KGHSH, LQKENI. The CDR3 has 17 residues. The V and J ends lost 3 bases and 8 bases, in that order; junction bases with no gene match: 15. CDR3 region: CASSPSRGQGDLYIQYF. Here the CDR3 DNA reads TGTGCCAGCTCACCTTCACGCGGACAGGGTGACTTGTACATTCAGTACTTC. Filled out from reference TRBV18 and TRBJ2-4, the complete variable domain reads NAGVMQNPRHLVRRRGQEARLRCSPMKGHSHVYWYRQLPEEGLKFMVYLQKENIIDESGMPKERFSAEFPKEGPSILRIQQVVRGDSAAYFCASSPSRGQGDLYIQYFGAGTRLSVL.

The rearrangement links TRBV5-4 to TRBJ1-2, with D maybe TRBD1 (6 bases). The CDR3 totals 14 residues. The germline CDR1 and CDR2 sequences are SGHNT and YYREEE (reference sequence). V was cut by 0 bases and J by 8 bases, with 14 bases left in between. The CDR3 is CASSLVQGIGGYTF. CDR3 nucleotide sequence: TGTGCCAGCAGCTTGGTACAGGGAATTGGCGGCTACACCTTC.

This chain joins TRBV28 and TRBJ2-1; a weak D match, TRBD2 (5 bases). The ends were cut back, 2 bases at V and 12 bases at J, with 17 bases in the middle. CDR3 length: 14 amino acids. Per the germline V gene, CDR1 is MDHEN and CDR2 is SYDVKM. CDR3 sequence (DNA): TGTGCCAGCAGTTTAGGAGGCCTCTCGAAGGTGCAGTTCTTC. Translating it yields CASSLGGLSKVQFF.

The chain links TRBV27 to TRBJ2-1; 12 bases map to TRBD2. The trim removed 3 bases at V and 5 bases at J, leaving 8 bases unmatched. From germline, CDR1 is MNHEY and CDR2 SMNVEV (reference sequence). There are 17 residues in the CDR3. CDR3 in amino acids: CASSLQLRTSGNNEQFF. CDR3 DNA sequence: TGTGCCAGCAGTTTGCAATTGAGGACTAGCGGGAACAATGAGCAGTTCTTC.

In regard to this clone: At one boundary the junction diverges from the germline segment, which might be a read error. The chain uses TRBV7-2 and TRBJ2-3; TRBD2 matches 11 bases. Germline V gene lookup returns CDR1 SGHTA and CDR2 FQGNSA. The CDR3 length is 14 residues. For the CDR3, the DNA is TGTGCCAGCAGCCTAGCGGGAGGAACAGATACGCAGTATTTT. Protein product: CASSLAGGTDTQYF.

The V and J genes are TRBV6-1 and TRBJ1-2; D not certain. CDR1 MNHNS and CDR2 SASEGT come from the germline V gene. The V and J ends lost 4 bases and 3 bases respectively, with 12 bases between them. The CDR3 extends over 14 amino acids. The CDR3 DNA sequence: TGTGCCAGCAGTGTGGCAGCCGGGGACTATGGCTACACCTTC. The encoded protein is CASSVAAGDYGYTF.

A single count supports this clone. This chain joins TRBV5-6 and TRBJ2-1; 10 bases match TRBD2. Germline V gene sequence: CDR1 SGHDT, CDR2 YYEEEE. CDR3 length: 17 amino acids. V gave up 4 bases and J gave up 4 bases; unmatched junction bases: 11. For the CDR3, the DNA is TGTGCCAGCAGCCCCTTCAATCTAGCGGGAGCGTACAATGAGCAGTTCTTC. Amino acid sequence: CASSPFNLAGAYNEQFF.